The T cell receptor (beta chain) described here comes from a study of human T cells and chemical hapten exposure. This clonotype was seen more than once but under ten times. TCRdb re-analysed the RACE reads in MiXCR, keeping a single row per CDR3 protein. Among 110,000 or so distinct CDR3 sequences listed, roughly 9% were seen once. The time point is: patch test 2, 6 weeks after DPC sensitization. Stated treatment: therapeutic diphenylcyclopropenone sensitization with weekly scalp DPC. The CDR3 has 12 amino acids. In germline, CDR1 is KGHSH, CDR2 LQKENI. Trimming pared 8 bases from V and 1 base from J, leaving 8 bases between.

The rearrangement uses TRBV18 and TRBJ1-1; D may be TRBD1 (6 bases). The material sequenced was whole blood, taken in connection with sensitization to the hapten diphenylcyclopropenone (DPC). The TCR comes from a woman between 40 and 50 years old with alopecia areata. Some clones in this sample may be carry-over from other donors' samples. The CDR3 here is CASATGNTEAFF. Written as DNA, the CDR3 is TGTGCCAGCGCGACAGGGAACACTGAAGCTTTCTTT.